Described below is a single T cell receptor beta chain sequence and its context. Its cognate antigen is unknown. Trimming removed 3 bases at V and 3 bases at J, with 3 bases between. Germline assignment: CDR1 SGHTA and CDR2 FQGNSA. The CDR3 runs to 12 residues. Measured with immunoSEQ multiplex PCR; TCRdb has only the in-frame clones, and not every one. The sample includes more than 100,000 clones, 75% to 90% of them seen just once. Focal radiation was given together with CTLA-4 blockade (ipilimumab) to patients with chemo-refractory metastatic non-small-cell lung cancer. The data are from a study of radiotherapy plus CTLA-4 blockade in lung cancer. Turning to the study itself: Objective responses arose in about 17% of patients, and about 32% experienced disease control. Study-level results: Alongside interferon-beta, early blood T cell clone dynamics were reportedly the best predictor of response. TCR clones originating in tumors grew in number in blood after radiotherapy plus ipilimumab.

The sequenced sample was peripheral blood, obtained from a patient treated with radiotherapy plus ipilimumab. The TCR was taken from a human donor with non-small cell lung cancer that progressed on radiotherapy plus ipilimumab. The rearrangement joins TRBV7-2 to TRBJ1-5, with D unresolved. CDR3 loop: CASSFFNQPQHF. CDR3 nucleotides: TGTGCCAGCAGCTTCTTCAATCAGCCCCAGCATTTT.